The clone carrying this T cell receptor (beta chain) was recorded once. The antigen remains unidentified. This CDR3 contains 15 residues. The V and J ends lost 3 bases and 1 base, in that order; junction bases with no gene match: 2. The germline V gene encodes CDR1 LNHDA and CDR2 SQIVND (reference sequence). This specimen belongs to a study of cytomegalovirus exposure and HLA in healthy donors. TCRdb keeps only in-frame clones here, not all; method: immunoSEQ multiplex PCR. The repertoire holds about 110,000 clones, with about 85% as singletons. Study-wide points: It was reportedly the case that the classifier diagnosed cytomegalovirus status with high specificity and sensitivity. The finding came from a later analysis; first-cohort TCR clusters tended to co-occur in the 130 or so validation repertoires.

The rearrangement joins TRBV19 to TRBJ1-1; 10 bases map to TRBD1. The receptor was isolated from a young woman in good health and CMV-seropositive. Sequences were obtained from PBMCs. This chain's CDR3 is CASSIGDRGNTEAFF. CDR3 sequence (DNA): TGTGCCAGTAGTATCGGGGACAGGGGGAACACTGAAGCTTTCTTT.